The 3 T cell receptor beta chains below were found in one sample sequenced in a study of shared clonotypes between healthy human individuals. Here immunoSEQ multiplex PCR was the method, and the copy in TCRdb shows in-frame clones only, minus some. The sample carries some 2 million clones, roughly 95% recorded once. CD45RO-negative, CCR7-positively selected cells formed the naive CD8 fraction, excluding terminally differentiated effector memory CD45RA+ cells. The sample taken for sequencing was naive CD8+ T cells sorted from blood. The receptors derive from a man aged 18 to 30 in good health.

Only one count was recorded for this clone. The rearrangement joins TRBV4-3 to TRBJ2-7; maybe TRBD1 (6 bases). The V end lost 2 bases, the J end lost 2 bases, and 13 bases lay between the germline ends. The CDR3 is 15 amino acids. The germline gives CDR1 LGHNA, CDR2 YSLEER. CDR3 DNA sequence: TGCGCCAGCAGCCAATTCCGAACAGGGCCCTACGAGCAGTACTTC. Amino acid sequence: CASSQFRTGPYEQYF.

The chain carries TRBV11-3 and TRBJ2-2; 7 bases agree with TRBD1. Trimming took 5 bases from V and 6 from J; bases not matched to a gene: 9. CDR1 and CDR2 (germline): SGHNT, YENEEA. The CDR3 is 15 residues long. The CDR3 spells CASSPGTVGAGELFF. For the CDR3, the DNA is TGTGCCAGCAGCCCTGGGACAGTGGGGGCCGGGGAGCTGTTTTTT.

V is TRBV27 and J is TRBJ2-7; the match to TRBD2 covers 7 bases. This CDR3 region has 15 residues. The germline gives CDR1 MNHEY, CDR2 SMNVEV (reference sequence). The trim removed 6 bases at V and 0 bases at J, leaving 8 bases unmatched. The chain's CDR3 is CASRPQRDFSYEQYF. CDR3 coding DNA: TGTGCCAGCAGACCGCAGCGGGACTTCTCCTACGAGCAGTACTTC.